Below are 3 T cell receptor beta chains sequenced from a single sample in a study of PD-1 blockade in classical Hodgkin lymphoma (dated by TCRdb to about 2020). Library generation was performed with the immunoSEQ multiplex PCR assay. What TCRdb holds here is the immuneACCESS table cut down to in-frame rearrangements. Part of the clones is not present; checked against another copy, under half of the missing clones reflect an unresolved V gene, and the others are unexplained. In this sample the table shows about 98,000 clones, over 85% of which occur a single time. The ten largest clonotypes hold over 2.5% of the sample. The time point tag for this specimen amounts to: cycle 1 day 1 (C1D1), immediately before nivolumab initiation. All trial patients had relapsed after autologous stem cell transplantation, with cohorts A, B and C differing in prior brentuximab vedotin exposure. The input for sequencing was peripheral blood mononuclear cells (PBMCs), taken at baseline. The receptor set was obtained from a human donor with classical Hodgkin lymphoma.

This chain connects TRBV6-5 to TRBJ1-1; D gene ambiguous. V lost 0 bases to trimming and J lost 4 bases, with 6 bases between them. Germline CDR1 reads MNHEY; CDR2 reads SVGAGI. The CDR3 is 13 residues long. CDR3 residues: CASSYSGFTEAFF. Here the CDR3 DNA reads TGTGCCAGCAGTTACTCGGGGTTCACTGAAGCTTTCTTT.

The chain carries TRBV29-1 and TRBJ2-3, with D perhaps matching TRBD1 or TRBD2 (5 bases each). CDR3 length equals 14 residues. V dropped 6 bases and J dropped 5 bases, with 18 bases sitting between them. Germline values: CDR1 SQVTM, CDR2 ANQGSEA. The CDR3 region has the DNA TGCAGCGTCCCTCGGGGCCAGCAAAAAGATACGCAGTATTTT. Translation: CSVPRGQQKDTQYF.

The chain is built from TRBV30 and TRBJ2-2, with 14 nucleotides matching TRBD2. Losses at the gene ends were 1 base for V and 4 bases for J; bases not matched to a gene: 8. The germline V gene encodes CDR1 GTSNPN and CDR2 SVGIG (reference sequence). CDR3 size: 18 residues. The CDR3 loop reads CAWSGGTSGRAGTGELFF. Here the CDR3 DNA reads TGTGCCTGGAGTGGTGGGACTAGCGGGAGAGCGGGCACCGGGGAGCTGTTTTTT.